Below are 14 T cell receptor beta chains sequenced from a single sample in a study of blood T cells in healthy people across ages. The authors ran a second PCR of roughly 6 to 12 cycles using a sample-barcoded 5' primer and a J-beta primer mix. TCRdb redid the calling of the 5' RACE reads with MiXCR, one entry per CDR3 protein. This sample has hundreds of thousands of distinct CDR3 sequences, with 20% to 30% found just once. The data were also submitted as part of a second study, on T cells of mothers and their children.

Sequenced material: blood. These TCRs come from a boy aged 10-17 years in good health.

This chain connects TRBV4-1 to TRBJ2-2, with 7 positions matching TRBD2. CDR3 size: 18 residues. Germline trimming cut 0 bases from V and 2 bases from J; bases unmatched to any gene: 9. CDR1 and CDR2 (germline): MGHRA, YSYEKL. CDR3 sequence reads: CASSQEKAGFGNTGELFF. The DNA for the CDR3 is TGCGCCAGCAGCCAAGAAAAAGCGGGGTTCGGAAACACCGGGGAGCTGTTTTTT.

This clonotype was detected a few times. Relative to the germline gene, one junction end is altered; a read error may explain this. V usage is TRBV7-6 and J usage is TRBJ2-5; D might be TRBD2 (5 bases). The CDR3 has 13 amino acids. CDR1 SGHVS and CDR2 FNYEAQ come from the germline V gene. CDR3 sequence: CASSFSSLETQCF. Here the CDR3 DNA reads TGTGCCAGCAGCTTTTCTAGCCTAGAGACCCAGTGCTTC.

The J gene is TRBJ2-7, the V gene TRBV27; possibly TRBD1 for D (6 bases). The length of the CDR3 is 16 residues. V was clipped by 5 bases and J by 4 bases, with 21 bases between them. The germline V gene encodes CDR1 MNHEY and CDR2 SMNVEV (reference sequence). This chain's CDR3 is CASSRGRVGTTYEQYF. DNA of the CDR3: TGTGCCAGCAGTCGGGGACGGGTCGGGACAACATACGAGCAGTACTTC.

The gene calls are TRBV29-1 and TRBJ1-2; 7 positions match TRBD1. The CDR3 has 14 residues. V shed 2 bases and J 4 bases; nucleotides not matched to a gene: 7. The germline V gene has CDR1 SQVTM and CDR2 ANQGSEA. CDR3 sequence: CSVETGQQPYGYTF. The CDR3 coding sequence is TGCAGCGTTGAAACGGGACAGCAACCCTATGGCTACACCTTC.

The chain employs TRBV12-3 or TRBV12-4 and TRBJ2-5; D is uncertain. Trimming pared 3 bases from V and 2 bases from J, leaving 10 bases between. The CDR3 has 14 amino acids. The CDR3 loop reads CASSFVRRQETQYF. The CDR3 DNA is TGTGCCAGCAGTTTCGTACGGAGACAAGAGACCCAGTACTTC.

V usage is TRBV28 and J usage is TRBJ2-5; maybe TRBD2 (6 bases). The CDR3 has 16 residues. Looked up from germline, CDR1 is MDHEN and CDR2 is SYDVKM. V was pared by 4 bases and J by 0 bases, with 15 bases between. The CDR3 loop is CASSSPQAGYQETQYF. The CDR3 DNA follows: TGTGCCAGCAGTTCCCCGCAGGCGGGGTACCAAGAGACCCAGTACTTC.

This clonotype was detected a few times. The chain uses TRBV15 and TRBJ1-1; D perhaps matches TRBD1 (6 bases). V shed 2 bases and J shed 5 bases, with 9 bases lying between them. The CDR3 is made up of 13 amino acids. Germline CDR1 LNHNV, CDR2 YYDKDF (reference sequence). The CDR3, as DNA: TGTGCCACCAGCAGACAGGGGAGGACTGAAGCTTTCTTT. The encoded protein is CATSRQGRTEAFF.

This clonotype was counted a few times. CDR3 coding DNA: TGTGCCAGCTCATCGGACAGAGCCAATGAGCAGTTCTTC. Protein sequence: CASSSDRANEQFF. V gene TRBV18 combines with J gene TRBJ2-1; tentatively, D is TRBD1 (6 bases). The V and J ends lost 5 bases and 6 bases respectively, with 11 bases between them. CDR1 and CDR2 from the germline V gene are KGHSH and LQKENI. This CDR3 comprises 13 residues.

The CDR3 spells CSVVALAGQETQYF. The DNA of the CDR3 is TGCAGCGTTGTAGCACTAGCGGGCCAAGAGACCCAGTACTTC. This chain joins TRBV29-1 and TRBJ2-5; 9 bases fit TRBD2. Trimming took 4 bases from V and 1 from J; bases not matched to a gene: 4. This CDR3 spans 14 amino acids. The germline V gene has CDR1 SQVTM and CDR2 ANQGSEA. Full variable domain (rest looked up from reference TRBV29-1 and TRBJ2-5): SAVISQKPSRDICQRGTSLTIQCQVDSQVTMMFWYRQQPGQSLTLIATANQGSEATYESGFVIDKFPISRPNLTFSTLTVSNMSPEDSSIYLCSVVALAGQETQYFGPGTRLLVL.

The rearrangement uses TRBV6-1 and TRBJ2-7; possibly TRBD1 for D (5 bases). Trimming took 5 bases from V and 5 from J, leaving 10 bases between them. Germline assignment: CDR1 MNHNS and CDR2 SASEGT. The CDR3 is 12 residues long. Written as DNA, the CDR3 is TGTGCCAGCAGTATAAGGACAAACGAGCAGTACTTC. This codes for CASSIRTNEQYF.

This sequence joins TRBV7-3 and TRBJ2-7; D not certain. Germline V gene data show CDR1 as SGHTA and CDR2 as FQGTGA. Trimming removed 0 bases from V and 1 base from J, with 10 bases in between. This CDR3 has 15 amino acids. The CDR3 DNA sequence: TGTGCCAGCAGCTTAACCCACGGATTATCCTACGAGCAGTACTTC. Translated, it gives CASSLTHGLSYEQYF.

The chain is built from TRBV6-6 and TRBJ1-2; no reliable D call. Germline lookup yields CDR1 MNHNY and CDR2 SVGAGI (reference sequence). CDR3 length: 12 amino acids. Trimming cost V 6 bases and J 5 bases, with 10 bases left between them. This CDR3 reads CASSSRSYGYTF. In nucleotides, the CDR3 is TGTGCCAGCAGCTCACGTAGTTATGGCTACACCTTC.

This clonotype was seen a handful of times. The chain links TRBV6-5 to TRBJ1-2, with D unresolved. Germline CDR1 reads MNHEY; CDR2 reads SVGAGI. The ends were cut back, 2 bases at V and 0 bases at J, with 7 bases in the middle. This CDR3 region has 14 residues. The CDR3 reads CASSYRSPNYGYTF. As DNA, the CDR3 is TGTGCCAGCAGTTACAGGTCCCCTAACTATGGCTACACCTTC.

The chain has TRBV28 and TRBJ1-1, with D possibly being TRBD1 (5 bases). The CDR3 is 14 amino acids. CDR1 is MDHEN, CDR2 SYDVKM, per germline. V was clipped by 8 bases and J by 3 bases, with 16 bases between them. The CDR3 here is CASGGLRGYTEAFF. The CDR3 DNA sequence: TGTGCCAGCGGCGGGTTGAGGGGATACACTGAAGCTTTCTTT.